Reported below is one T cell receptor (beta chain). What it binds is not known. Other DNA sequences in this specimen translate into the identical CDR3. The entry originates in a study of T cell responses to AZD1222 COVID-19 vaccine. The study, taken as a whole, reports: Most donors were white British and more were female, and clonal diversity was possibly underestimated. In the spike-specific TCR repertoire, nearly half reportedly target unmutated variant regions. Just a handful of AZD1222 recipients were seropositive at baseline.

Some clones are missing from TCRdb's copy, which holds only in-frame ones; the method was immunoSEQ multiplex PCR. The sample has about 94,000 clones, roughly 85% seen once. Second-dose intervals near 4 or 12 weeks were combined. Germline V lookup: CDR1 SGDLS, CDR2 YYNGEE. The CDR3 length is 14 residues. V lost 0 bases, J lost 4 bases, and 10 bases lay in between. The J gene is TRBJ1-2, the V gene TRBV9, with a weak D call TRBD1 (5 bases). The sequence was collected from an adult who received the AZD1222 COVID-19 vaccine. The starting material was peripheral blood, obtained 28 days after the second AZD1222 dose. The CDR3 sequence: CASSVAGEGYGYTF. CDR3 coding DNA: TGTGCCAGCAGCGTAGCGGGGGAGGGCTATGGCTACACCTTC.